This T cell receptor (beta chain) was captured in a study of neurological immune-mediated disorders. The unsorted libraries were made from 2 million PBMCs kept at -80 C. The table lists this clonotype with many counts. The authors produced cDNA by 5'RACE using 10-nucleotide random UMIs. One entry per CDR3 protein, called by TCRdb with MiXCR from the 5' RACE reads. The sample lists tens of thousands of distinct CDR3 sequences; less than 8.5% were seen once. Germline V gene sequence: CDR1 MNHNS, CDR2 SASEGT. This CDR3 comprises 14 residues. Trimming pared 5 bases from V and 4 bases from J, leaving 12 bases between.

The sequence came from a middle-aged woman in good health. Material: PBMCs. This rearrangement joins TRBV6-1 to TRBJ2-1; the D gene could be TRBD1 or TRBD2 (5 bases each). The CDR3 bases are TGTGCCAGCAGTCCCCTGGGGGTTTACAATGAGCAGTTCTTC. Amino acid sequence: CASSPLGVYNEQFF.